These 15 T cell receptor beta chains share one sample of origin, sequenced in a study of graft-versus-host responses after intestinal transplantation. Libraries were prepared by immunoSEQ multiplex PCR; TCRdb keeps only in-frame clonotypes and omits some of them. The sample carries under 90,000 clones, approximately 90% recorded once. These receptors are not linked to any known antigen. The sample consisted of unstimulated CD4+ T cells sorted from spleen or lymph node cells, taken before transplant. These receptors all stem from a human donor who was the organ donor for an intestinal transplant.

The chain carries TRBV5-1 and TRBJ2-1; no clear D gene. Trimming left V 4 bases short and J 4 bases short, with 12 bases between. Per the germline V gene, CDR1 is SGHRS and CDR2 is YFSETQ. This CDR3 is built from 14 residues. CDR3 sequence (DNA): TGCGCCAGCAGCCCACCCCTTACTTACAATGAGCAGTTCTTC. As protein: CASSPPLTYNEQFF.

The V call is TRBV2, the J call TRBJ2-7; D call uncertain. This CDR3 contains 11 residues. V lost 6 bases, J lost 4 bases, and 7 bases lay in between. Germline assignment: CDR1 SNHLY and CDR2 FYNNEI. CDR3 amino acids: CASRNLYEQYF. CDR3 sequence (DNA): TGTGCCAGCAGGAACCTATACGAGCAGTACTTC.

V gene TRBV5-1 combines with J gene TRBJ2-5; TRBD1 might be the D (6 bases). The V gene lost 0 bases and the J gene lost 7 bases, with 13 bases spanning the gap. CDR3 length: 14 amino acids. Germline V gives CDR1 SGHRS, CDR2 YFSETQ. As DNA, the CDR3 is TGCGCCAGCAGCTTGGATTCAGGGGTGGTGACCCAGTACTTC. Translation gives CASSLDSGVVTQYF.

This chain links TRBV28 with TRBJ1-2; 10 bases are shared with TRBD1. CDR1 is MDHEN, CDR2 SYDVKM, per germline. The CDR3 sequence is 16 residues long. V lost 0 bases to trimming and J lost 8 bases; unmatched junction nucleotides: 9. The chain's CDR3 is CASSLWPSDRGMGYTF. CDR3 nucleotide sequence: TGTGCCAGCAGTTTATGGCCCTCGGACAGGGGGATGGGCTACACCTTC.

V is TRBV28 and J is TRBJ1-4; the D is unclear. V gave up 5 bases and J gave up 7 bases, with 8 bases separating them. The CDR3 covers 12 residues. Germline assignment: CDR1 MDHEN and CDR2 SYDVKM. The CDR3 region is CASSQRGEKLFF. The CDR3 nucleotides are TGTGCCAGCAGTCAAAGAGGTGAAAAACTGTTTTTT.

The rearrangement links TRBV9 to TRBJ1-2, with D perhaps TRBD1 (5 bases). Trimming removed 3 bases at V and 2 bases at J, with 8 bases between. The CDR3 has 13 residues. Germline CDR1 is SGDLS and CDR2 is YYNGEE. CDR3 coding DNA: TGTGCCAGCAGCGGGGCAGGGAACTATGGCTACACCTTC. Translating it yields CASSGAGNYGYTF.

V usage is TRBV6-5 and J usage is TRBJ1-3; maybe TRBD1 (6 bases). CDR1 and CDR2 (germline): MNHEY, SVGAGI. V gave up 0 bases and J gave up 7 bases, with 16 bases separating them. The CDR3 spans 16 residues. CDR3 bases: TGTGCCAGCAGTTACTCGGGGGGGCAGGGGAGGAACACCATATATTTT. Its translation: CASSYSGGQGRNTIYF.

A few counts support this clone. This rearrangement joins TRBV6-1 to TRBJ1-2, with TRBD1 matching 7 bases. The ends lost 7 bases at V and 1 base at J; junction bases unmatched: 3. Germline CDR1 MNHNS, CDR2 SASEGT. The CDR3 extends over 13 amino acids. The CDR3 bases are TGTGCCAGCAACCGGGACAGTAACTATGGCTACACCTTC. It specifies CASNRDSNYGYTF.

The CDR3 region is CASSPRLAGEQETQYF. CDR3 coding DNA: TGTGCCAGCAGCCCCCGACTAGCGGGGGAACAAGAGACCCAGTACTTC. J is TRBJ2-5 and V is TRBV9, with 12 nucleotides matching TRBD2. Germline CDR1 and CDR2: SGDLS and YYNGEE. The trim removed 4 bases at V and 2 bases at J, leaving 6 bases unmatched. The CDR3 covers 16 residues.

The gene calls are TRBV11-2 and TRBJ2-5; 7 nucleotides agree with TRBD2. Germline CDR1 SGHAT, CDR2 FQNNGV. This CDR3 region has 14 residues. Losses at the gene ends were 0 bases for V and 9 bases for J; bases not matched to a gene: 7. The CDR3 region is CASSLEGPRGAQYF. The CDR3 DNA follows: TGTGCCAGCAGCTTAGAAGGGCCTCGGGGGGCCCAGTACTTC.

The chain carries TRBV5-5 and TRBJ1-5; the D gene is possibly TRBD1 (5 bases). CDR3 length: 14 residues. With 3 bases removed from V and 3 bases from J, the gap between germline ends came to 10 bases. Per the germline V gene, CDR1 is SGHKS and CDR2 is YYEKEE (reference sequence). CDR3 nucleotide sequence: TGTGCCAGCAGCTCACAGGTGATCAATCAGCCCCAGCATTTT. Translation gives CASSSQVINQPQHF.

The gene calls are TRBV7-9 and TRBJ1-6, with TRBD1 matching over 8 bases. Germline V gives CDR1 SEHNR, CDR2 FQNEAQ (reference sequence). V shed 8 bases, J shed 0 bases, and the junction held 12 bases outside the gene matches. The CDR3 runs to 18 residues. The DNA for the CDR3 is TGTGCCAGCGCAGCGGGACAGGATAAAAGCTCCTATAATTCACCCCTCCACTTT. As protein: CASAAGQDKSSYNSPLHF.

This clone has only one observation. The chain joins TRBV30 to TRBJ2-3, with D possibly matching TRBD2 (5 bases). The CDR3 extends over 14 amino acids. The germline gives CDR1 GTSNPN, CDR2 SVGIG (reference sequence). With 2 bases removed from V and 2 bases from J, the gap between germline ends came to 11 bases. The CDR3 protein is CAWSPIAPTDTQYF. CDR3 coding DNA: TGTGCCTGGAGTCCCATAGCGCCCACAGATACGCAGTATTTT.

This clone was detected once. The J gene is TRBJ2-1, the V gene TRBV29-1; D may be TRBD2 (5 bases). The V gene lost 4 bases and the J gene lost 8 bases, with 15 bases spanning the gap. The CDR3 totals 13 residues. CDR1 SQVTM and CDR2 ANQGSEA come from the germline V gene. The CDR3 bases are TGCAGCGTTGGTTCCCTACGGGATGATGAGCAGTTCTTC. The encoded protein is CSVGSLRDDEQFF.

V is TRBV25-1 and J is TRBJ2-7; 12 nucleotides line up with TRBD2. The CDR3 contains 18 residues. V gave up 2 bases and J gave up 2 bases; unmatched junction bases: 10. Looked up from germline, CDR1 is MGHDK and CDR2 is SYGVNS. The chain's CDR3 is CASSEMSLAGGRAYEQYF. CDR3 nucleotides: TGTGCCAGCAGTGAAATGTCACTAGCGGGAGGCCGAGCCTACGAGCAGTACTTC.